This is a list of T cell receptor beta chains from one sample in a study of cytomegalovirus exposure and HLA in healthy donors. Repertoires were generated with immunoSEQ multiplex PCR, while TCRdb's copy carries only in-frame clones and drops some. The data hold about 110,000 clones, with approximately 95% observed a single time. The specimen was PBMCs. The receptors were sampled from a young woman in good health and CMV-seronegative. Each CDR3 is given without its conserved first and last residue. Each record gives: J gene, V gene, CDR3 protein.

TRBJ1-5,TRBV7-3,ASSLAGGNQPQH
TRBJ2-2,TRBV6-1,ASSEAGGTRELF
TRBJ1-1,TRBV27,ASSPRQGILNTEAF
TRBJ1-4,TRBV6-5,ASSKGTVGEKLF
TRBJ2-2,TRBV5-1,ASSPWTGVTGELF
TRBJ1-1,TRBV28,ASSFSGGLQIEAF
TRBJ1-4,TRBV30,AWGTGRLNEKLF
TRBJ1-5,TRBV27,ASSLGGYSNQPQH
TRBJ1-5,TRBV11-3,ASSSRTRVGQPQH
TRBJ1-2,TRBV7-6,ASSDDRAGGYT
TRBJ1-1,TRBV19,ASSTSGDTEAF
TRBJ2-7,TRBV14,ASSQAPYRVSAYEQY
TRBJ2-3,TRBV18,ASSPGFSDRAGSDTQY
TRBJ2-2,TRBV9,ASSPWRQNTGELF
TRBJ2-7,TRBV6-1,ASSLRGGSYEQY
TRBJ2-5,TRBV15,ATSRVTGRAGQY
TRBJ2-7,TRBV7-8,ASSFPGLAGSEQY
TRBJ1-2,TRBV19,ASSSGGSPVYGYT
TRBJ2-5,TRBV2,APRGWGQETQY
TRBJ1-3,TRBV14,ASSPLSGNTIY
TRBJ2-1,TRBV30,AWSVRASGTQGNEQF
TRBJ1-1,TRBV7-9,ASSFQGPAF
TRBJ1-1,TRBV29-1,SEYRGAGTEAF
TRBJ2-7,TRBV10-3,ATMGTGDTYEQY
TRBJ1-1,TRBV15,ATSRTTTGERIAF
TRBJ1-6,TRBV5-6,ASSLALLDRVEYSPLH
TRBJ2-1,TRBV5-4,ASSSGLAGDPSSYNEQF
TRBJ2-7,TRBV18,ASSPIASGSYEQY
TRBJ2-7,TRBV7-2,ASSFGGGEQY
TRBJ2-3,TRBV27,ASSLGGADTDTQY
TRBJ2-3,TRBV7-9,ASSSRREVGQY
TRBJ2-1,TRBV27,ASSSRISGYNEQF
TRBJ2-6,TRBV19,ASSILRRGQGRPSGANVLT
TRBJ2-1,TRBV28,ASTLPQGRQF
TRBJ2-2,TRBV11-2,ASSPDRRVGELF
TRBJ1-1,TRBV18,ASSPPNRGLETEAF
TRBJ1-5,TRBV2,ASSRQLNQPQH
TRBJ2-7,TRBV29-1,SVEDRSYEQY
TRBJ1-5,TRBV19,ASSRPGTGYQPQH
TRBJ1-5,TRBV7-2,ASSFAGRGGQPQH
TRBJ1-6,TRBV28,ASSLQVLANSPLH
TRBJ2-2,TRBV19,ASKSGELF
TRBJ1-2,TRBV29-1,SVSAGDGYT
TRBJ2-7,TRBV6-5,ASSYSTSPTYEQY
TRBJ1-2,TRBV6-1,ASSRTTGGEYGYT
TRBJ2-7,TRBV27,ASSLSLYRGIGGYEQY
TRBJ2-6,TRBV5-6,ASSRGEANVLT
TRBJ2-7,TRBV19,ASSIQPGSYEQY
TRBJ1-1,TRBV6-6,ASSPDTGEAF
TRBJ2-1,TRBV5-1,ASSLGGLAGWREQF
TRBJ2-3,TRBV29-1,SATGLNTQY
TRBJ1-1,TRBV11-1,ASSRTRSTNTEAF
TRBJ1-5,TRBV28,ASSPQPVVGAQH
TRBJ2-5,TRBV27,ASSFFRGGRETQY
TRBJ2-1,TRBV7-6,ASSRGANYNEQF
TRBJ1-2,TRBV5-1,ASSAQGDGYT
TRBJ2-5,TRBV7-6,ASRGSRETQY
TRBJ2-3,TRBV19,ASSGTSTDTQY
TRBJ2-7,TRBV27,ASSLWIGREGWFGPYEQY